The rows below give T cell receptor beta chains drawn from one sample of a study of cytomegalovirus exposure and HLA in healthy donors. Method: immunoSEQ multiplex PCR; TCRdb's copy keeps in-frame clones and lacks some. The repertoire holds approximately 81,000 clones, approximately 69% seen once, with over 8% in the top ten. Sequencing input: PBMCs. These receptors all stem from a man in his forties or fifties in good health and CMV-seropositive. CDR3s include the opening cysteine and the closing phenylalanine or tryptophan. D genes are given only for firm matches. Part of the rows lack a size; the others show once, few, many or a class for expanded clones.

V,D,size,J,CDR3,DNA
TRBV5-1,NA,NA,TRBJ2-2,CASSLGQGGAGELFF,TGCGCCAGCAGCTTGGGGCAGGGAGGCGCCGGGGAGCTGTTTTTT
TRBV7-2,NA,NA,TRBJ2-5,CASSFAETQYF,TGTGCCAGCAGCTTCGCGGAGACCCAGTACTTC
TRBV5-6,TRBD1,NA,TRBJ2-3,CASSLDRVTDTQYF,TGTGCCAGCAGCCTGGACAGGGTAACAGATACGCAGTATTTT
TRBV1,NA,NA,TRBJ1-6,CTSSPLRLHF,TGCACCAGCAGCCCCCTCAGACTCCACTTT
TRBV29-1,NA,NA,TRBJ1-4,CSVAPGGNEKLFF,TGCAGCGTTGCCCCTGGAGGGAATGAAAAACTGTTTTTT
TRBV9,TRBD1,few,TRBJ2-2,CASSVDPGTGRNTGELFF,TGTGCCAGCAGCGTAGACCCTGGGACAGGTCGTAACACCGGGGAGCTGTTTTTT
TRBV10-3,NA,once,TRBJ2-2,CAIRETSPNTGELFF,TGTGCCATCAGGGAAACTAGCCCGAACACCGGGGAGCTGTTTTTT
TRBV2,TRBD1,once,TRBJ2-7,CASSKRGQGLYYYEQYF,TGTGCCAGCAGTAAAAGGGGGCAGGGTCTCTATTACTACGAGCAGTACTTC
TRBV7-3,TRBD2,NA,TRBJ2-3,CASEQAGGGTQYF,TGTGCCAGCGAGCAAGCGGGAGGAGGTACGCAGTATTTT
TRBV7-3,NA,NA,TRBJ2-7,CASSLSESDEQYF,TGTGCCAGCAGCTTAAGCGAATCCGACGAGCAGTACTTC
TRBV25-1,NA,NA,TRBJ2-7,CASRDSYEQYF,TGTGCCAGCAGGGACAGTTACGAGCAGTACTTC
TRBV29-1,NA,few,TRBJ1-2,CSVEEAGLLYGYTF,TGCAGCGTTGAAGAGGCAGGTCTTCTCTATGGCTACACCTTC
TRBV4-1,NA,NA,TRBJ2-5,CASSQWQQETQYF,TGCGCCAGCAGCCAATGGCAGCAAGAGACCCAGTACTTC
TRBV25-1,NA,few,TRBJ2-2,CASSAPSVERTGELFF,TGTGCCAGCAGTGCCCCCTCAGTCGAACGCACCGGGGAGCTGTTTTTT
TRBV6-5,TRBD1,NA,TRBJ2-3,CASSYAGTGGTDTQYF,TGTGCCAGCAGTTACGCCGGGACAGGGGGCACAGATACGCAGTATTTT
TRBV2,NA,NA,TRBJ1-3,CASGQGIVGGNTIYF,TGTGCCAGCGGGCAGGGGATAGTCGGTGGAAACACCATATATTTT
TRBV4-3,NA,once,TRBJ1-4,CASSQVGGRATNEKLFF,TGCGCCAGCAGCCAAGTAGGGGGTCGGGCAACTAATGAAAAACTGTTTTTT
TRBV13,NA,few,TRBJ1-1,CASRTKNTEAFF,TGTGCCAGCAGGACAAAGAACACTGAAGCTTTCTTT
TRBV2,NA,few,TRBJ2-7,CASSESVVMRSYEQYF,TGTGCCAGCAGTGAATCAGTGGTAATGAGGTCCTACGAGCAGTACTTC
TRBV28,TRBD1,NA,TRBJ1-1,CASRDRGSTEAFF,TGTGCCAGCAGGGACAGGGGTAGCACTGAAGCTTTCTTT
TRBV4-2,NA,few,TRBJ2-5,CASSQDQRGGTETQYF,TGTGCCAGCAGCCAAGATCAAAGGGGCGGGACAGAGACCCAGTACTTC
TRBV2,NA,NA,TRBJ1-6,CASRGDSLPLHF,TGTGCCAGCAGAGGGGACTCGCTACCCCTCCACTTT
TRBV4-1,NA,NA,TRBJ1-4,CASSRLDSRLEKLFF,TGCGCCAGCAGCCGGCTGGACAGTAGGCTTGAAAAACTGTTTTTT
TRBV7-9,TRBD1,NA,TRBJ1-6,CASSHSTAGTGTLGSPLHF,TGTGCCAGCAGCCACTCAACCGCCGGGACAGGGACTTTGGGTTCACCCCTCCACTTT
TRBV4-3,NA,NA,TRBJ2-5,CASSQDGEQETQYF,TGCGCCAGCAGCCAAGATGGGGAGCAAGAGACCCAGTACTTC
TRBV28,TRBD1,NA,TRBJ1-1,CASSLQQGGTEAFF,TGTGCCAGCAGTCTCCAACAGGGGGGCACTGAAGCTTTCTTT
TRBV10-3,NA,NA,TRBJ1-2,CAISGEGYTF,TGTGCCATCAGTGGGGAGGGCTACACCTTC
TRBV30,NA,few,TRBJ2-3,CATTPWPDTQYF,TGTGCCACCACACCTTGGCCAGATACGCAGTATTTT
TRBV6-5,TRBD2,NA,TRBJ2-7,CASRGIAGRYEQYF,TGTGCCAGCAGGGGCATAGCGGGAAGGTACGAGCAGTACTTC
TRBV5-1,TRBD1,NA,TRBJ2-1,CASSIWTGGYDEQFF,TGCGCCAGCAGCATCTGGACAGGGGGGTACGATGAGCAGTTCTTC
TRBV29-1,NA,NA,TRBJ2-3,CSVSRAYREKSTDTQYF,TGCAGCGTCTCCCGGGCCTACAGGGAAAAAAGCACAGATACGCAGTATTTT
TRBV28,NA,once,TRBJ1-6,CASSQFQVSPLHF,TGTGCCAGCAGTCAATTTCAGGTTTCACCCCTCCACTTT
TRBV27,TRBD1,NA,TRBJ1-2,CASGRQGAAYGYTF,TGTGCCAGCGGCCGACAGGGGGCTGCCTATGGCTACACCTTC
TRBV5-1,NA,NA,TRBJ2-2,CASSSGQLNTGELFF,TGCGCCAGCAGCTCCGGACAGTTGAACACCGGGGAGCTGTTTTTT
TRBV5-1,NA,NA,TRBJ2-6,CASSPLEGGANVLTF,TGCGCCAGCAGCCCCCTAGAGGGCGGGGCCAACGTCCTGACTTTC
TRBV18,NA,NA,TRBJ1-1,CASSQEGNTEAFF,TGTGCCAGCTCACAGGAGGGGAACACTGAAGCTTTCTTT
TRBV7-9,NA,once,TRBJ1-3,CASSLGGGSGNTIYF,TGTGCCAGCAGCTTAGGCGGGGGCTCTGGAAACACCATATATTTT
TRBV30,NA,few,TRBJ2-7,CASSGSHEQYF,TGTGCCAGCTCAGGGTCCCACGAGCAGTACTTC
TRBV28,TRBD1,NA,TRBJ1-1,CATRTGTGGTEAFF,TGTGCCACCAGAACCGGGACAGGGGGCACTGAAGCTTTCTTT
TRBV9,NA,NA,TRBJ1-1,CASSPSMNTEAFF,TGTGCCAGCAGCCCCAGTATGAACACTGAAGCTTTCTTT
TRBV27,TRBD2,once,TRBJ2-2,CASSFSREGPGELFF,TGTGCCAGCAGTTTCTCGCGGGAGGGCCCCGGGGAGCTGTTTTTT
TRBV18,TRBD1,NA,TRBJ1-4,CASSPLGTGVEKLFF,TGTGCCAGCTCGCCATTAGGGACAGGGGTTGAAAAACTGTTTTTT
TRBV7-9,TRBD2,NA,TRBJ2-1,CASSLGASGSGLHEQFF,TGTGCCAGCAGCTTAGGAGCTAGCGGGAGTGGATTGCATGAGCAGTTCTTC